This T cell receptor (beta chain) was sequenced during a study of T cells after yellow fever vaccination. Overall study findings and caveats: Booster samples showed a return of most primary-vaccination clones (approximately 96% CD4, 70% to 90% CD8).

Universal primer sites and UMIs were introduced during 5'RACE template-switching synthesis of TCR cDNA. TCRdb analysed the 5' RACE reads with MiXCR anew, one entry per CDR3 protein. The sample lists 450,000 to 650,000 distinct CDR3 sequences; 20% to 25% were seen once. This CDR3 has 15 amino acids. The junction had 3 bases not matched to a gene; V was cut back by 3 bases and J by 1 base. The germline V gene encodes CDR1 SGHRS and CDR2 YFSETQ. This clonotype was recorded at least ten times. The target antigen is unknown. Here the sequenced sample was PBMCs, taken approximately 22 days after the first yellow fever vaccination. This clonotype was obtained from a man aged 18 to 35 who received the YFV17D yellow fever vaccine. V gene TRBV5-1 combines with J gene TRBJ1-1; 10 bases line up with TRBD1. CDR3 sequence reads: CASSWTGGSNTEAFF. For the CDR3, the DNA is TGCGCCAGCAGCTGGACAGGGGGATCGAACACTGAAGCTTTCTTT. Combining the CDR3 with reference TRBV5-1 and TRBJ1-1 gives the whole variable domain KAGVTQTPRYLIKTRGQQVTLSCSPISGHRSVSWYQQTPGQGLQFLFEYFSETQRNKGNFPGRFSGRQFSNSRSEMNVSTLELGDSALYLCASSWTGGSNTEAFFGQGTRLTVV.